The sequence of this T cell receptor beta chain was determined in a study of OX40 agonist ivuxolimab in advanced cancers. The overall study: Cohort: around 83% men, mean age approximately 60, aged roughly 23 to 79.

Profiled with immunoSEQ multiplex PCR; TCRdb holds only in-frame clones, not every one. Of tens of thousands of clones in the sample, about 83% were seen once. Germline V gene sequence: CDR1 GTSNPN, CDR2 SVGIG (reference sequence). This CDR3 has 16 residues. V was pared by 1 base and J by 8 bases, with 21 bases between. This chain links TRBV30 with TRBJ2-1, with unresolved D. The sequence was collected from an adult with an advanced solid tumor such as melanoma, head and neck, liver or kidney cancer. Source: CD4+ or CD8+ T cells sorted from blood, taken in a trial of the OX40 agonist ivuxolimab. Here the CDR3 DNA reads TGTGCCTGGAGTGGCAAGTGGGTCGGTCTCGATTATGAGCAGTTCTTC. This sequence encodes CAWSGKWVGLDYEQFF.